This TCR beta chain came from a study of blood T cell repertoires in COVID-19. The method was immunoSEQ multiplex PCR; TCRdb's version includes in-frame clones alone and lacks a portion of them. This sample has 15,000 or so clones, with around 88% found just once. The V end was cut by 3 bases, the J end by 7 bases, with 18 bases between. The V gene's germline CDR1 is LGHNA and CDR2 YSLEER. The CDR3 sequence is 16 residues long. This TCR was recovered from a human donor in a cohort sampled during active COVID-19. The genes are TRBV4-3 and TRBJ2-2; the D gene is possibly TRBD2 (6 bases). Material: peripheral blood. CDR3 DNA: TGCGCCAGCAGCCAGGGGGGACGGGTAATGGACGGGGAGCTGTTTTTT. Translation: CASSQGGRVMDGELFF.